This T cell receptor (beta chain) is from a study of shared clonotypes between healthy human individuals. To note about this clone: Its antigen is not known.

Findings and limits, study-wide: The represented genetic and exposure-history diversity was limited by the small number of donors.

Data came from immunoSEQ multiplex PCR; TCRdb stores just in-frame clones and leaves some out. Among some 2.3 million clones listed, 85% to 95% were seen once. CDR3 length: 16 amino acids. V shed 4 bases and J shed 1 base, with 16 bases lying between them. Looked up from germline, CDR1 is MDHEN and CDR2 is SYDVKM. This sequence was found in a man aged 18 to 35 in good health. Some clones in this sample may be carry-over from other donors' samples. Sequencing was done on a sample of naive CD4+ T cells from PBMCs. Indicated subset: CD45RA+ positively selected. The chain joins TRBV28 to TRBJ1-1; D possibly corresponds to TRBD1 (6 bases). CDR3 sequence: CASSWGPKKPNTEAFF. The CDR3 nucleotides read TGTGCCAGCAGTTGGGGGCCAAAGAAGCCGAACACTGAAGCTTTCTTT.